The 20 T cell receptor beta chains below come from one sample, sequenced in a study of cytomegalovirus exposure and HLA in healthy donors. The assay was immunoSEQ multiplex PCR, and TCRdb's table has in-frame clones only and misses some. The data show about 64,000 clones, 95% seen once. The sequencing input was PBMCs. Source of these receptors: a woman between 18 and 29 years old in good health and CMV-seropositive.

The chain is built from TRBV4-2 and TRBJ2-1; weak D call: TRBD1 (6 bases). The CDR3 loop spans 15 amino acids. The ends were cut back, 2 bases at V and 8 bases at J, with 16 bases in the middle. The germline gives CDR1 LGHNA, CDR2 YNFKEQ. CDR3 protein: CASSQSLGGYDEQFF. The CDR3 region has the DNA TGTGCCAGCAGCCAATCTTTAGGGGGATACGATGAGCAGTTCTTC.

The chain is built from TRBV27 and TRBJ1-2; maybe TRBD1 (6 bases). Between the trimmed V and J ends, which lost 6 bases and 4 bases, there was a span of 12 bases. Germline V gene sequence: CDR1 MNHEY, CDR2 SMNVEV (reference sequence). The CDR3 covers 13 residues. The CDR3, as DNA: TGTGCCAGCAGCCAAGGACAGTTCTATGGCTACACCTTC. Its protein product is CASSQGQFYGYTF.

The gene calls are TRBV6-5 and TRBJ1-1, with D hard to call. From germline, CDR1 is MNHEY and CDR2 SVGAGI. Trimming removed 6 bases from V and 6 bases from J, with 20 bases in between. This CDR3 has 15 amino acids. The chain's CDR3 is CASSPGVLNYPEAFF. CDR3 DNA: TGTGCCAGCAGCCCCGGGGTCCTGAATTATCCTGAAGCTTTCTTT.

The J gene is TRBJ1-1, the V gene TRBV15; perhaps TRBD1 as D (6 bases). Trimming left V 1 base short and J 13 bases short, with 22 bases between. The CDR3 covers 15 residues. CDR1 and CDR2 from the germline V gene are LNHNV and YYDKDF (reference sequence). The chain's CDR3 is CATSRAYQGRRGFFF. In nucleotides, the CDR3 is TGTGCCACCAGCAGAGCCTACCAGGGGCGAAGGGGGTTTTTCTTT.

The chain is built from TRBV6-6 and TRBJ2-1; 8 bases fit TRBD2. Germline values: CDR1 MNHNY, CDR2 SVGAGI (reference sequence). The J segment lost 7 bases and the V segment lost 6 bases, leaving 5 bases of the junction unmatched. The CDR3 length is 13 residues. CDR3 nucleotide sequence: TGTGCCAGCAGGTGGCGGGAGGTGAATGAGCAGTTCTTC. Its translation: CASRWREVNEQFF.

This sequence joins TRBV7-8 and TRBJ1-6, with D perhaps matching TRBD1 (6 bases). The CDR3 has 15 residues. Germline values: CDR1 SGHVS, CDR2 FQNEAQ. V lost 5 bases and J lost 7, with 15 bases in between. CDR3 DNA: TGTGCCAGCAGCCCTCTACAGGGCTCAAATTCACCCCTCCACTTT. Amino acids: CASSPLQGSNSPLHF.

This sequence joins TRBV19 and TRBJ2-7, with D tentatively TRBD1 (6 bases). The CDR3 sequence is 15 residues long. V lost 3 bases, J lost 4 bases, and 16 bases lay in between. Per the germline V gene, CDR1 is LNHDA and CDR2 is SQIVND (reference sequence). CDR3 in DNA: TGTGCCAGTAGTATTGGGAACAGGGAGATATACGAGCAGTACTTC. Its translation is CASSIGNREIYEQYF.

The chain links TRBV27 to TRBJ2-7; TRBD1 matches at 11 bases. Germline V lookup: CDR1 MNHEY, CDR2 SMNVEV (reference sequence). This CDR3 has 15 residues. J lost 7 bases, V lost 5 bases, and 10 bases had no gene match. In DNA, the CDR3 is TGTGCCAGCAGTCCCGGACAGGGGGCGTTTATTGAGCAGTACTTC. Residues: CASSPGQGAFIEQYF.

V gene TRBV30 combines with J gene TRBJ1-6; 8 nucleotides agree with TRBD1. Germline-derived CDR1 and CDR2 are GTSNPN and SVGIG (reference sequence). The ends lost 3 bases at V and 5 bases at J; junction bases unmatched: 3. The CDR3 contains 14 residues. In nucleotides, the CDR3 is TGTGCCTGGAGCGCGGGACAGGATAATTCACCCCTCCACTTT. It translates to CAWSAGQDNSPLHF.

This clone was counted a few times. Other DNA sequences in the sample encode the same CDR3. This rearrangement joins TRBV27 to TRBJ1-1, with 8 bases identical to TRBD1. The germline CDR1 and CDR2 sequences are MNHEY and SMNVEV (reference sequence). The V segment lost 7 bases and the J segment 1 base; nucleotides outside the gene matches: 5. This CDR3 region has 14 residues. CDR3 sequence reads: CASNRQGPNTEAFF. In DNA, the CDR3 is TGTGCCAGCAACAGACAGGGGCCGAACACTGAAGCTTTCTTT.

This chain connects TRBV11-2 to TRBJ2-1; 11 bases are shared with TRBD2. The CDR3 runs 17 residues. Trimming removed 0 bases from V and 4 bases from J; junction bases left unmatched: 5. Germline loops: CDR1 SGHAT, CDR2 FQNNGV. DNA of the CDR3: TGTGCCAGCAGCTTAGAACAGGGACTAGCGGTTTACAATGAGCAGTTCTTC. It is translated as CASSLEQGLAVYNEQFF. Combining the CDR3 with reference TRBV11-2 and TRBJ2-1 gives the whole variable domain EAGVAQSPRYKIIEKRQSVAFWCNPISGHATLYWYQQILGQGPKLLIQFQNNGVVDDSQLPKDRFSAERLKGVDSTLKIQPAKLEDSAVYLCASSLEQGLAVYNEQFFGPGTRLTVL.

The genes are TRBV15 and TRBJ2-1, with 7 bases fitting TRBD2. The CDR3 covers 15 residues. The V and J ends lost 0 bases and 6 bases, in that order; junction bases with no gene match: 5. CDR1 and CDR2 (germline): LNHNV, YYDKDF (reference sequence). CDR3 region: CATSRDAGVTNEQFF. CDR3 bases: TGTGCCACCAGCAGAGATGCGGGGGTCACCAATGAGCAGTTCTTC. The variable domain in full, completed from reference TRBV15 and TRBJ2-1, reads DAMVIQNPRYQVTQFGKPVTLSCSQTLNHNVMYWYQQKSSQAPKLLFHYYDKDFNNEADTPDNFQSRRPNTSFCFLDIRSPGLGDTAMYLCATSRDAGVTNEQFFGPGTRLTVL.

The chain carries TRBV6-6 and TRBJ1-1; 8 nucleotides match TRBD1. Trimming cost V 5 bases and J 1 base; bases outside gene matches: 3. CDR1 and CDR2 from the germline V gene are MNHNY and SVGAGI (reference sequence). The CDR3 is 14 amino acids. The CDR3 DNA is TGTGCCAGCAGTGACAGGGGCTCGAACACTGAAGCTTTCTTT. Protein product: CASSDRGSNTEAFF.

The CDR3 sequence: CASSLDRFPGYGYTF. The CDR3 DNA sequence: TGTGCCAGCAGCTTAGATAGGTTTCCAGGCTATGGCTACACCTTC. The chain is built from TRBV11-2 and TRBJ1-2; D gene unclear. CDR1 and CDR2 from the germline V gene are SGHAT and FQNNGV. Trimming pared 0 bases from V and 4 bases from J, leaving 12 bases between. This CDR3 has 15 residues.

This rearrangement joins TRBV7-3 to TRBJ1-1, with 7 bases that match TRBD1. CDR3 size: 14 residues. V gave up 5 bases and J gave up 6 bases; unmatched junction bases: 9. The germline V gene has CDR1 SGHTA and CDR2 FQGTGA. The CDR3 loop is CASSLLDRDSEAFF. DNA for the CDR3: TGTGCCAGCAGCCTCTTAGACAGGGACTCTGAAGCTTTCTTT.

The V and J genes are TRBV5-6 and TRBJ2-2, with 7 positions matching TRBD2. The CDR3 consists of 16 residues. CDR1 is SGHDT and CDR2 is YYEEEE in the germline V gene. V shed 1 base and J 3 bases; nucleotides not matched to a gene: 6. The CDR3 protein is CASSLTKGRDTGELFF. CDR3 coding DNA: TGTGCCAGCAGCTTGACTAAGGGGAGGGACACCGGGGAGCTGTTTTTT.

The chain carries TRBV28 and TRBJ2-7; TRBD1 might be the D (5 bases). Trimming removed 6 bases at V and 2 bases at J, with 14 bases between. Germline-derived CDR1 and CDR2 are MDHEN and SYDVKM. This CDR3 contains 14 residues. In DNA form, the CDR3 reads TGTGCCAGCAGCATACTCAGACAGCCCTACGAGCAGTACTTC. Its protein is CASSILRQPYEQYF.

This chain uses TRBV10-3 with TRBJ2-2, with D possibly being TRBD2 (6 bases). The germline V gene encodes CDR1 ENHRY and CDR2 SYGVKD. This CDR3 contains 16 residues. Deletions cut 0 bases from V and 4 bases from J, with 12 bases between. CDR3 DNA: TGTGCCATCAGTGAGTCGGTGGGAGGACGCACCGGGGAGCTGTTTTTT. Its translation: CAISESVGGRTGELFF.

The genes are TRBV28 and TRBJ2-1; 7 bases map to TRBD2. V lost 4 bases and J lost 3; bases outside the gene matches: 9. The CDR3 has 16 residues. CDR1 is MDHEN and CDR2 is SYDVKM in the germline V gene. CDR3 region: CASSSMGEGYYNEQFF. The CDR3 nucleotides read TGTGCCAGCAGTTCTATGGGGGAGGGGTACTACAATGAGCAGTTCTTC.

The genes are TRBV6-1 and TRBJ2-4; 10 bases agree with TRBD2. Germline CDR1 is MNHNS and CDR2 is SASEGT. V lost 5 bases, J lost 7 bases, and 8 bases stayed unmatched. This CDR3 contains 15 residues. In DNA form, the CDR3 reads TGTGCCAGCAGTCCCCGAGGAGCGGGGGGGAACATTCAGTACTTC. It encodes CASSPRGAGGNIQYF.